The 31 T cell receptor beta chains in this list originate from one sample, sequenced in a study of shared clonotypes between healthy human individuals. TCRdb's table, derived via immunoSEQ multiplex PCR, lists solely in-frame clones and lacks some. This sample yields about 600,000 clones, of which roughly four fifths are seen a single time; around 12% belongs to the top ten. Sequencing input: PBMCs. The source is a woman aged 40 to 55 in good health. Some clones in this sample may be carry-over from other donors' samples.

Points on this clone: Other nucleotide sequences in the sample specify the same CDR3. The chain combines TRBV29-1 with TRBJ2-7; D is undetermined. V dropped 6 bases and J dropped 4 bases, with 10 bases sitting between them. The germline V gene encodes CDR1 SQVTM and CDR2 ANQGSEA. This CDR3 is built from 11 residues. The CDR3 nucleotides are TGCAGCGTGTCTTACAGTTACGAGCAGTACTTC. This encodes CSVSYSYEQYF.

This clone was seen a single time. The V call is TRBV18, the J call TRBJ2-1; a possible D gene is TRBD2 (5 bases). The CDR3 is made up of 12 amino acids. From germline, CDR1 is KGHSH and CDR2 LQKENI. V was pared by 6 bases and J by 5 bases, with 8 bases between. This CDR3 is CASSPSHNEQFF. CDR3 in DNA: TGTGCCAGCTCGCCTAGCCACAATGAGCAGTTCTTC.

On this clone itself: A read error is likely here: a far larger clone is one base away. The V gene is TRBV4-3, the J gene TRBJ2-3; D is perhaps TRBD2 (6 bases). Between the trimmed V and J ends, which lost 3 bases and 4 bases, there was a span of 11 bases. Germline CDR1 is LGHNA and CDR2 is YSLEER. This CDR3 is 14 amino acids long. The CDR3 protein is CASSQRLEADTQYF. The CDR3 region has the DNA TGCGCCAGCAGCCAGAGACTAGAGGCAGATACGCAGTATTTT.

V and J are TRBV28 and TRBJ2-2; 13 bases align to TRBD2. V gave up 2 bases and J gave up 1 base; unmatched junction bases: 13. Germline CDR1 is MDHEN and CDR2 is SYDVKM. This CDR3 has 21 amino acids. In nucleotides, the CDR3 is TGTGCCAGCAGTTTAGTAGGGGGGTACGGGACTAGCGGGGAGAACACCGGGGAGCTGTTTTTT. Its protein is CASSLVGGYGTSGENTGELFF.

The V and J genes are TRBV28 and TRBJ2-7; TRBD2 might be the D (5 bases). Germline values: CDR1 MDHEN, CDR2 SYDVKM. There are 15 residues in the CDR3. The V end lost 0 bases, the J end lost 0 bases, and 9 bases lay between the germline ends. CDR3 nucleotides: TGTGCCAGCAGTTTATGGCGAGGGAGCTCCTACGAGCAGTACTTC. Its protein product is CASSLWRGSSYEQYF.

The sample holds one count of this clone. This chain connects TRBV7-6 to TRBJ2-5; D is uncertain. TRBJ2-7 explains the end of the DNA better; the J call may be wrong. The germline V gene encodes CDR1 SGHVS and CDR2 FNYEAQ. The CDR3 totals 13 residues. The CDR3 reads CASSPPLSYEQYF. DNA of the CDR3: TGTGCCAGCAGCCCCCCCCTCTCCTACGAGCAGTACTTC.

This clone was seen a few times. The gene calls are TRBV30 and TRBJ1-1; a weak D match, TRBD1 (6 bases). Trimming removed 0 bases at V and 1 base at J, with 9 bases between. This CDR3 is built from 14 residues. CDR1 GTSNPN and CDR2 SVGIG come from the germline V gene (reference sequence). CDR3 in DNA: TGTGCCTGGAGTGTCACGACAGGGAACACTGAAGCTTTCTTT. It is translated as CAWSVTTGNTEAFF.

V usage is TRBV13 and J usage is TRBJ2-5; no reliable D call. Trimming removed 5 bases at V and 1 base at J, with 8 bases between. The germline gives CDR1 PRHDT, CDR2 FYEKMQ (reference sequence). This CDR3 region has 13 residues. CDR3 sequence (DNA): TGTGCCAGCAGCCTGGACGGCCAAGAGACCCAGTACTTC. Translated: CASSLDGQETQYF.

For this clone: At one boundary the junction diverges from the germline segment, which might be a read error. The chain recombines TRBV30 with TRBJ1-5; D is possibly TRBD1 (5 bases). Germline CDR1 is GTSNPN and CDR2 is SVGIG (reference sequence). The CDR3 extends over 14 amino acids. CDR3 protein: CAWAGDLSHQPQHF. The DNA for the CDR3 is TGTGCCTGGGCGGGGGATCTTAGCCATCAGCCCCAGCATTTT.

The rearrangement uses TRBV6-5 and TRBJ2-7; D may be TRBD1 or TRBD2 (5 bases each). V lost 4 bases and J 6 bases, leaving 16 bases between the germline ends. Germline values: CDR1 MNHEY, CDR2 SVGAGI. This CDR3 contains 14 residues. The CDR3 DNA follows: TGTGCCAGCAGTTCGTCAGGGACCTCCGGCGAGCAGTACTTC. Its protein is CASSSSGTSGEQYF.

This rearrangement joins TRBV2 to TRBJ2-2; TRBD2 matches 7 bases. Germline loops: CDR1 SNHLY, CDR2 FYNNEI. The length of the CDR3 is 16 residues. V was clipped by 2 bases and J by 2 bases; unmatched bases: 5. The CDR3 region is CASSEFSGINTGELFF. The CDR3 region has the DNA TGTGCCAGCAGTGAATTCAGCGGGATAAACACCGGGGAGCTGTTTTTT.

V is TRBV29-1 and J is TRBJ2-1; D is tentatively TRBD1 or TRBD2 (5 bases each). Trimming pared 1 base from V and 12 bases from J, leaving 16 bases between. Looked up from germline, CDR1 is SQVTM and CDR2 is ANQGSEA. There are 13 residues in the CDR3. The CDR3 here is CSVEVGTPGVQFF. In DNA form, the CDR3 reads TGCAGCGTTGAAGTAGGGACCCCCGGAGTGCAGTTCTTC.

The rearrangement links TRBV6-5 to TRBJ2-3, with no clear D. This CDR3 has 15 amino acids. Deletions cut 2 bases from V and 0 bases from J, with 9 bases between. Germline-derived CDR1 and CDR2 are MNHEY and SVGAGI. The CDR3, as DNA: TGTGCCAGCAGTTACCGGGTGCGCAGCACAGATACGCAGTATTTT. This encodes CASSYRVRSTDTQYF.

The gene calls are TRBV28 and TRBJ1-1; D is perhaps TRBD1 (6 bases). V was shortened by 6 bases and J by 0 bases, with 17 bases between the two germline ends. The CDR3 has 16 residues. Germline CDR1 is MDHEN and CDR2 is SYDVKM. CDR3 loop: CASSPLSGTMNTEAFF. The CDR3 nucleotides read TGTGCCAGCAGCCCTTTATCCGGGACAATGAACACTGAAGCTTTCTTT. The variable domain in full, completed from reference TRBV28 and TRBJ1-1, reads DVKVTQSSRYLVKRTGEKVFLECVQDMDHENMFWYRQDPGLGLRLIYFSYDVKMKEKGDIPEGYSVSREKKERFSLILESASTNQTSMYLCASSPLSGTMNTEAFFGQGTRLTVV.

CDR3 nucleotides: TGTGCCAGCAGCTTGGTTACGCGGGACAACAATGAGCAGTTCTTC. Translation: CASSLVTRDNNEQFF. V gene TRBV5-6 combines with J gene TRBJ2-1; D may match TRBD1 or TRBD2 (6 bases each). Germline CDR1 and CDR2: SGHDT and YYEEEE. V was cut by 0 bases and J by 5 bases, with 12 bases left in between. This CDR3 comprises 15 residues.

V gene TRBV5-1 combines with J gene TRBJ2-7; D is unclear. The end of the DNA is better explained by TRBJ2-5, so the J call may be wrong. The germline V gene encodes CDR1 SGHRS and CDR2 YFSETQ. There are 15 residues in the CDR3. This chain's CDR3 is CASTPGVPVGETQYF. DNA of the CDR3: TGCGCCAGCACCCCTGGGGTACCCGTTGGAGAGACCCAGTACTTC.

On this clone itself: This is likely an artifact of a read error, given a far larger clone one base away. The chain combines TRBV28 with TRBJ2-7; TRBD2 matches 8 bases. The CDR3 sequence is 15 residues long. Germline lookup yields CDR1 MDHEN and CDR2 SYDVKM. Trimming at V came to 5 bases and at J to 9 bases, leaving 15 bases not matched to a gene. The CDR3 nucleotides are TGTGCCAGCAGTGACCTTAGCGGGGCCCGGAGGGGGCAGTACTTC. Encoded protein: CASSDLSGARRGQYF.

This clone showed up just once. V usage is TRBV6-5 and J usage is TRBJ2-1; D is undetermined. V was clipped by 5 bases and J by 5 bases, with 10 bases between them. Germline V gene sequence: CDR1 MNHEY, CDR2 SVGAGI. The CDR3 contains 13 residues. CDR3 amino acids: CASSPLANNEQFF. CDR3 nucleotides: TGTGCCAGCAGTCCCCTGGCCAACAATGAGCAGTTCTTC.

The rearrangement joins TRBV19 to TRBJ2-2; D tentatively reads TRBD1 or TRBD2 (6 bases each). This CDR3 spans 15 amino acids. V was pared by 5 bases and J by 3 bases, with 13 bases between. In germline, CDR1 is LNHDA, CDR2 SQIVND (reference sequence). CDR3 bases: TGTGCCAGTAGTCCTCCCGGGGGCTACACCGGGGAGCTGTTTTTT. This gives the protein CASSPPGGYTGELFF.

This CDR3 reads CASSVRSGRVSEQFF. CDR3 bases: TGCGCCAGCAGTGTTCGTAGCGGGAGGGTTAGTGAGCAGTTCTTC. The chain employs TRBV10-2 and TRBJ2-1; 11 bases are shared with TRBD2. Trimming took 4 bases from V and 9 from J; bases not matched to a gene: 8. This CDR3 comprises 15 residues. The germline V gene encodes CDR1 WSHSY and CDR2 SAAADI.

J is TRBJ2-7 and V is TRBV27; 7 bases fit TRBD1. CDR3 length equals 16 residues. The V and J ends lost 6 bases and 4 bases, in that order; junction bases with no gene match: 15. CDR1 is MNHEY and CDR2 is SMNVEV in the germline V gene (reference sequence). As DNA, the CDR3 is TGTGCCAGCAGACACATCCCCGGGACAGCGCCATACGAGCAGTACTTC. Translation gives CASRHIPGTAPYEQYF.

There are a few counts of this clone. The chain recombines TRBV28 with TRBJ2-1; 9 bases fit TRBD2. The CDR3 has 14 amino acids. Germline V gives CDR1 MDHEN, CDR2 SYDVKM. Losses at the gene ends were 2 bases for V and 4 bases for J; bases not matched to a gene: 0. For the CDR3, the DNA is TGTGCCAGCAGTTTAGCGGGAGGGTACAATGAGCAGTTCTTC. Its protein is CASSLAGGYNEQFF.

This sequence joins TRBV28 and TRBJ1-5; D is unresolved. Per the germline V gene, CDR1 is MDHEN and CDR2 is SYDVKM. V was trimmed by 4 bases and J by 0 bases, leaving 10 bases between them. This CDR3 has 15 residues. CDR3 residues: CASSWSLDSNQPQHF. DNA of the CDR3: TGTGCCAGCAGTTGGTCTCTGGATAGCAATCAGCCCCAGCATTTT.

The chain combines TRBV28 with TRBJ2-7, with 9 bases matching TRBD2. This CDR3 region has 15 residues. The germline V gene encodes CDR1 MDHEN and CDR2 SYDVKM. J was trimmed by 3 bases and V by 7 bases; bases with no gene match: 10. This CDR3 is CASTTSSGSIYEQYF. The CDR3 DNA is TGTGCCAGCACAACGAGTAGCGGGAGTATCTACGAGCAGTACTTC.

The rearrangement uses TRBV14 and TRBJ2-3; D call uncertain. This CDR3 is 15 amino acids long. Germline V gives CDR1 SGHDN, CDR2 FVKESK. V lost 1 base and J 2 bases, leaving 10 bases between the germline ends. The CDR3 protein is CASSQVGRHTDTQYF. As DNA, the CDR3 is TGTGCCAGCAGCCAAGTGGGCAGGCACACAGATACGCAGTATTTT.

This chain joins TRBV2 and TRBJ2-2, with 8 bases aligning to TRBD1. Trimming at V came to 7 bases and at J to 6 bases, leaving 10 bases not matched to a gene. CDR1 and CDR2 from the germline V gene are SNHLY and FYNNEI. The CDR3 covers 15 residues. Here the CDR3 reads CASNVGQGRAGELFF. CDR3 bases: TGTGCCAGCAACGTCGGACAGGGTCGGGCCGGGGAGCTGTTTTTT.

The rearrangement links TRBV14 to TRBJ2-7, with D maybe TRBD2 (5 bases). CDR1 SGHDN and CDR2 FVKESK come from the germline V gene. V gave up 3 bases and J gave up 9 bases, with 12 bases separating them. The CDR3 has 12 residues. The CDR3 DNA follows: TGTGCCAGCAGCCAGGCTAACGGGGTGCAGTACTTC. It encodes CASSQANGVQYF. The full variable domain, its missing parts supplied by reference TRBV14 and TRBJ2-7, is EAGVTQFPSHSVIEKGQTVTLRCDPISGHDNLYWYRRVMGKEIKFLLHFVKESKQDESGMPNNRFLAERTGGTYSTLKVQPAELEDSGVYFCASSQANGVQYFGPGTRLTVT.

In nucleotides, the CDR3 is TGTGCCAGCAGTTATCGACAGGGGGCTGGGACCCAGTACTTC. Protein product: CASSYRQGAGTQYF. The chain employs TRBV27 and TRBJ2-5, with 10 bases matching TRBD1. Germline trimming cut 4 bases from V and 7 bases from J; bases unmatched to any gene: 6. Germline lookup yields CDR1 MNHEY and CDR2 SMNVEV (reference sequence). The CDR3 has 14 residues.

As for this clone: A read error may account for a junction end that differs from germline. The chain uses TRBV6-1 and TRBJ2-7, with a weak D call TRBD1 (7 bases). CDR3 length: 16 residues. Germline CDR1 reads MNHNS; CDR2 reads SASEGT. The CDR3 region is CAISEEGQRYSYEQYF. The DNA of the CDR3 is TGTGCCATCAGTGAGGAGGGACAGCGCTACTCCTACGAGCAGTACTTC.

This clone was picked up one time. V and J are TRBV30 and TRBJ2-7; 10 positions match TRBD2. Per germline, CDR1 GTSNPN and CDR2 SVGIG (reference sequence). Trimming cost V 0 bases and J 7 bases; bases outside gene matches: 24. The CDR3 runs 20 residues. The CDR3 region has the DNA TGTGCCTGGAGTGTACCCCTTTATACCCAGGGAGCGGGAGGGCCTGGGGAGCAGTACTTC. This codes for CAWSVPLYTQGAGGPGEQYF.

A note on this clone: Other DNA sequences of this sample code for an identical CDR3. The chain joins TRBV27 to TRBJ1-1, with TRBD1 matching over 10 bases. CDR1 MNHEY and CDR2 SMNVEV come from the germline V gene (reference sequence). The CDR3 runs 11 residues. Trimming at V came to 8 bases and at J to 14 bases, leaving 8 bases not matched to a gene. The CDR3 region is CASRQGAMTFF. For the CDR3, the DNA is TGTGCCAGCCGACAGGGGGCTATGACCTTCTTT.